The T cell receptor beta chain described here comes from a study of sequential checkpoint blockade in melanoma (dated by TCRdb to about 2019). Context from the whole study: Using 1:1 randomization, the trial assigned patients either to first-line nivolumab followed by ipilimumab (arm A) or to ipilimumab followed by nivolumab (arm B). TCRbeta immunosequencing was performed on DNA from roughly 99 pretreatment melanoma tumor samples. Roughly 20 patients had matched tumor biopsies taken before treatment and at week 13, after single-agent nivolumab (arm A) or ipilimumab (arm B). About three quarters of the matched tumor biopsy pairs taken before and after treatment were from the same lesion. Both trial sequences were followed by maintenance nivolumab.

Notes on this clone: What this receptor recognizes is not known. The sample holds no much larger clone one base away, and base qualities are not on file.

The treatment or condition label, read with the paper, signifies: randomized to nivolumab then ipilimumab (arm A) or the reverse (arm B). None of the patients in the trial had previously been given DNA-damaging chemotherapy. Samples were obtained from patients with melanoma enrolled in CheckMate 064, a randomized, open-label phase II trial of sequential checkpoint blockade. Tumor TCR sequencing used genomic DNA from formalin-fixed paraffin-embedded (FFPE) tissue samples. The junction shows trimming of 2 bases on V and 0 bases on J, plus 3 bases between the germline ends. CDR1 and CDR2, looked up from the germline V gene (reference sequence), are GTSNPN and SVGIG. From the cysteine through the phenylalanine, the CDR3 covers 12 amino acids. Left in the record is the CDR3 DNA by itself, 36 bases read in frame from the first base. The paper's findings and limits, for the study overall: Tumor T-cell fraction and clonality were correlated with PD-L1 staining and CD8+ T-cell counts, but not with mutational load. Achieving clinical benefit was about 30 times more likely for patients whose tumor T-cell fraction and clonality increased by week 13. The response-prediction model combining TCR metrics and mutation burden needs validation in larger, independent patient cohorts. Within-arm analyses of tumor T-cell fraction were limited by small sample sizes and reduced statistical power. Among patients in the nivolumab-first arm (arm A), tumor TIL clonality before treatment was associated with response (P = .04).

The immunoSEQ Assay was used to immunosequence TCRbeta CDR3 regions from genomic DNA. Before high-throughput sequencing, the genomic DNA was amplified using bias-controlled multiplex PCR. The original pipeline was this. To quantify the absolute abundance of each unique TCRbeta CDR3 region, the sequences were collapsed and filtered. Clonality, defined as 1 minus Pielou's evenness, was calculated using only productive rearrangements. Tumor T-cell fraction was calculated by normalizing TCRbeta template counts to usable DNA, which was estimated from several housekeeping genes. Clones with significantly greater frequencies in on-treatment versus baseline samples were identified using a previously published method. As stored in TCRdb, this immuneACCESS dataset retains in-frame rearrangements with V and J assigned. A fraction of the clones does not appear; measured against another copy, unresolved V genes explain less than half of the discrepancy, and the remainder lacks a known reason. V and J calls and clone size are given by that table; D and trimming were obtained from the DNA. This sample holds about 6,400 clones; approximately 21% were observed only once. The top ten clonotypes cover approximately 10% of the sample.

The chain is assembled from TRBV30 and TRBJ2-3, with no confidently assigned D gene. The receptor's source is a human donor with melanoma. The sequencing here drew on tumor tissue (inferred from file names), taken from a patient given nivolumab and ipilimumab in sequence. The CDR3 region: CAWSFSTDTQYF. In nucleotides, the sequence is TGTGCCTGGAGTTTTAGCACAGATACGCAGTATTTT.